The sequence of this TCR beta chain was determined in a study of Siglec-9 on CD8 T cells in melanoma (dated by TCRdb to between 2019 and 2020). Some background on the complete study: The study investigated Siglec-9 expression on CD8+ T cells and the role of Siglec-9 in regulating T cells in the melanoma tumor microenvironment.

The library was prepared using the immunoSEQ multiplex PCR assay. Entries here come from immuneACCESS through TCRdb and include only in-frame sequences with V and J called. Some clones fail to appear in such tables; in the studies checked, an unresolved V gene covers under half of the shortfall, and the cause of the remainder is unknown. The sample table records 25,000 to 35,000 clones; 75% to 85% of these occur just once. The top ten constitute roughly 6.3% of the sample. Note on this clone: This receptor's antigen is unknown. No base-level quality is on record; no much larger clone is a single base apart.

What the authors observed across the whole study: According to the reported findings, Siglec-9 marked and regulated a subset of effector memory CD8+ T cells that seemed to build up inside melanoma tumors.

Trimming removed 2 bases from V and 6 bases from J; the gene matches leave 4 bases unexplained. The CDR3, from cysteine to phenylalanine, totals 15 residues. Here the CDR3 DNA is all that survives: 45 bases in frame from base 1. The germline V gene yields SNHLY for CDR1 and FYNNEI for CDR2. This TCR was recovered from a human donor in good health. Sequenced material: Siglec-9- CD8+ T cells sorted from blood. Per the publication, the cell subset or site label means: CD8 T cells lacking Siglec-9. In this chain, TRBV2 is recombined with TRBJ2-2; 9 bases in the junction line up with TRBD2. At the DNA level, the sequence is TGTGCCAGCAGTGAATGGCGGGAGGGTTCCGGGGAGCTGTTTTTT. Translated, it reads CASSEWREGSGELFF.